The T cell receptor beta chain under discussion was sequenced for a study of CXCR3-negative and CXCR3-positive naive CD8 T cells (dated by TCRdb to the late 2010s). For context, the study as a whole: In total, some 130 million TRB reads were obtained, corresponding to roughly 1.5 +/- 0.3 million reads per library. The diversity and physicochemical repertoire analyses included eleven to twelve donors pooled from two independent experiments. TRBV-TRBJ cluster analysis included naive subsets from a handful of donors and memory cells from 3 donors.

CDR1 and CDR2, looked up from the germline V gene, are SGHRS and YFSETQ. Including the terminal cysteine and phenylalanine, the CDR3 comprises 19 residues. The record lacks a DNA sequence. With respect to this clonotype: No cognate antigen has been identified for it.

For every CD8+ T cell subset, approximately 300,000 cells were flow-sorted straight into RLT lysis buffer, and each subset was sorted in triplicate. Naive CD8+ T cells were defined stringently as CD45RO-CCR7+CD27+CD95- to exclude memory contaminants. Peripheral blood mononuclear cells were isolated from buffy coats using standard density gradient centrifugation. Naive CXCR3-negative and CXCR3-positive CD8+ T cells were flow-sorted using a FACSAria III. Total RNA was extracted from sorted cells with an RNeasy Mini Kit. Results the study describes overall, beyond this receptor: Both naive subsets had comparably high repertoire diversity, while memory CD8+ T cells had much lower repertoire diversity. TRBV-TRBJ usage was similar between naive CXCR3-negative and CXCR3-positive cells from the same donor, while memory cells showed distinct patterns. Compared with CXCR3-negative naive cells, CXCR3-positive naive cells had TRB CDR3s with higher hydrophobicity (lower Kidera factor 4), lower energy, and higher strength and volume indices. Because surface CD5, which is linked to self-reactivity in mice, was comparable between the naive subsets, TCR interaction strength was also inferred from TRB CDR3 physicochemical properties. Freshly isolated PBMCs were used for most assays because CXCR3 expression partially decreased after cryopreservation.

Instrument on record: NextSeq 550. The Human TCR Profiling Kit (MiLaboratory) was used to make UMI-labeled 5' RACE TRB cDNA libraries. cDNA synthesis used the entire amount of extracted RNA, and PCR amplification then used the entire amount of cDNA produced. Libraries were prepared in parallel with an identical number of PCR cycles. Per the source publication's procedure: With a requirement of at least two reads per UMI, MIGEC and MiXCR extracted about 50,000 +/- 10,000 unique UMI-labeled TRB cDNA molecules per library. On average, approximately 40,000 +/- 10,000 functional in-frame TRB CDR3 nucleotide clonotypes lacking stop codons were found per library. Diversity metrics, including normalized Shannon-Wiener and Chao1, were computed in VDJtools after downsampling to 5000 UMI-labeled TRB molecules per sample. VDJtools was used to calculate clonotype-size-weighted physicochemical properties of the central five CDR3 residues, namely interaction energy, strength, volume and Kidera factor 4. Following TCRdb reprocessing, every CDR3 protein sequence forms one entry, and DNA is not provided. TCRdb, rather than the study authors, made the V and J calls. The table held for this sample gives under 75,000 distinct CDR3 sequences. Together, the top ten hold 0.71% of the sample.

The clonotype originates from a human donor in good health. Some clones in this sample may be carry-over from other donors' samples. Material for sequencing was naive CXCR3+ CD8+ T cells from blood. The meaning of the sample's cell subset or site label: CD45RO-CCR7+CD27+CD95- naive CD8+ T cells expressing CXCR3 (TNR3+). This chain joins TRBV5-1 to TRBJ2-5; no DNA is available, so the TRBD2 call from TCRdb remains unchecked. The CDR3 region has the sequence CASSLRPGLAGVIQETQYF.